This T cell receptor (beta chain) stems from a study of T cells in Graves' hyperthyroidism and ophthalmopathy. The study, taken as a whole, reports: Stable hyperthyroidism and ophthalmopathy were separated using 13 V-J signatures. Appearing also in blood were most of the thyroid clonotypes expanded above 0.001.

V was cut by 8 bases and J by 10 bases, with 15 bases left in between. Germline-derived CDR1 and CDR2 are MDHEN and SYDVKM. The CDR3 extends over 12 amino acids. This clonotype was counted between two and nine times. The antigen is unknown. Graves' hyperthyroidism is called stable when ophthalmopathy does not progress within 18 months. Researchers barred patients who had uncontrolled infection, other autoimmune disease, pregnancy or lactation. RNA transcripts gave rise to amplified TCR beta CDR3 regions. HTBI primers were the set used in a first-round RT-PCR of the TCR CDR3. Using its own MiXCR run on the multiplex PCR reads, TCRdb lists one record per CDR3 protein. The table has around 99,000 distinct CDR3 sequences, 15% to 20% seen once.

This rearrangement joins TRBV28 to TRBJ2-1, with D possibly matching TRBD2 (5 bases). Sequences were obtained from blood. This clonotype was sampled from a woman between 45 and 60 years old with Graves' hyperthyroidism. CDR3 loop: CASYQPGKEQFF. The DNA of the CDR3 is TGTGCCAGCTACCAACCCGGGAAAGAGCAGTTCTTC.